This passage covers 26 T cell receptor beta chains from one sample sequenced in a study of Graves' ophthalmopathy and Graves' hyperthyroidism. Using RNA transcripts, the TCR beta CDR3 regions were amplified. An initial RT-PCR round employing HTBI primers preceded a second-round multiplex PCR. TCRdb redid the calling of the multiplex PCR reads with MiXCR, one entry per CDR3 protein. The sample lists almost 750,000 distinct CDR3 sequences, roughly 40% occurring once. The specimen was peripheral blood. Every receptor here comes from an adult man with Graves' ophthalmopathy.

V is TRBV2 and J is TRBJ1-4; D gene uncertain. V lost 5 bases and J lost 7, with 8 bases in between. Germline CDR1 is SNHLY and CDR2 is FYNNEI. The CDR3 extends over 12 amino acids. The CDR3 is CASSSQSEKLFF. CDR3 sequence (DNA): TGTGCCAGCAGTTCCCAGTCTGAAAAACTGTTTTTT.

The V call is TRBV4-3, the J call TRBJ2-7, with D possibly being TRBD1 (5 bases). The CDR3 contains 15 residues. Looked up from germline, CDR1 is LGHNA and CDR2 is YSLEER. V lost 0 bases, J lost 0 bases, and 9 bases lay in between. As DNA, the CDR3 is TGCGCCAGCAGCCAAGATCACCAGGGCTCCTACGAGCAGTACTTC. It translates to CASSQDHQGSYEQYF.

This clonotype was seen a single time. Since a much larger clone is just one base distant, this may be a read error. CDR3 sequence (DNA): TGTGCCAGCAGCTTAGGTCCAGGGCGCGAGCCCCAGCATTTT. It is translated as CASSLGPGREPQHF. The chain couples TRBV7-9 to TRBJ1-5; weak D call: TRBD1 (5 bases). Trimming pared 1 base from V and 8 bases from J, leaving 12 bases between. The CDR3 has 14 amino acids. Germline CDR1 and CDR2: SEHNR and FQNEAQ (reference sequence).

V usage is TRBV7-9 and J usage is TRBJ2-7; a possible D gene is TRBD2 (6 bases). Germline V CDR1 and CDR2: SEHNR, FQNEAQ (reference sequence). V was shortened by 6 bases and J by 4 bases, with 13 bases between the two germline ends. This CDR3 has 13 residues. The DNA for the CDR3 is TGTGCCAGCAGTTTATTAAGCGGGTACGAGCAGTACTTC. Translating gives CASSLLSGYEQYF.

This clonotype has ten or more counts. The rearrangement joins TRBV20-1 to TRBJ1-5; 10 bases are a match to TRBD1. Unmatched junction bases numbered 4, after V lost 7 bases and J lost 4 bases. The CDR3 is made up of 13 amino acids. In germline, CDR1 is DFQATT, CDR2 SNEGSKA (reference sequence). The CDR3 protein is CSVAGQGNQPQHF. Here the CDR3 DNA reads TGCAGTGTCGCGGGACAGGGGAATCAGCCCCAGCATTTT.

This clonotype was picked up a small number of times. CDR3: CASSLLQGADYGYTF. The CDR3 coding sequence is TGTGCCAGCAGTCTCCTACAGGGGGCCGACTATGGCTACACCTTC. This chain joins TRBV6-5 and TRBJ1-2, with 9 bases identical to TRBD1. Germline CDR1 reads MNHEY; CDR2 reads SVGAGI. The V gene end was trimmed by 5 bases and the J gene end by 3 bases; junction bases not matched to a gene: 7. This CDR3 comprises 15 residues.

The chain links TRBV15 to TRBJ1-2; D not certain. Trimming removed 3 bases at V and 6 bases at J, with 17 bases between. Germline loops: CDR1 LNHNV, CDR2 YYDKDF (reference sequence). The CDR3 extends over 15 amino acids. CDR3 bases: TGTGCCACCAGCAGCTTGAACAGCCCTAGCGATGGCTACACCTTC. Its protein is CATSSLNSPSDGYTF.

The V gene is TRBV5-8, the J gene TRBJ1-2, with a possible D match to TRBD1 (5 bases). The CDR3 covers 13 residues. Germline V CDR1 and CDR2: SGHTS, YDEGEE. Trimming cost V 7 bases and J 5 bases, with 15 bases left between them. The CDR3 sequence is CASQLLGGYGYTF. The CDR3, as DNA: TGTGCCAGCCAACTCCTTGGGGGTTATGGCTACACCTTC.

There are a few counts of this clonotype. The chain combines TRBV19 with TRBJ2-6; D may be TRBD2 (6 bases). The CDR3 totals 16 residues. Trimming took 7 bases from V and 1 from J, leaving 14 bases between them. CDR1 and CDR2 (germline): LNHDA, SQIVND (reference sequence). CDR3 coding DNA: TGTGCCAGTAAGCCCGTTCGGGGGTCTGGGGCCAACGTCCTGACTTTC. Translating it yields CASKPVRGSGANVLTF.

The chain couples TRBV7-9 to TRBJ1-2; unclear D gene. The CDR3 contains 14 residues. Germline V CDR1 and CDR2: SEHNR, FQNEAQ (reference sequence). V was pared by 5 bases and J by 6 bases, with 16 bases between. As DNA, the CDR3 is TGTGCCAGCAGCCCAGGATTCGGGTACAATGGCTACACCTTC. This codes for CASSPGFGYNGYTF.

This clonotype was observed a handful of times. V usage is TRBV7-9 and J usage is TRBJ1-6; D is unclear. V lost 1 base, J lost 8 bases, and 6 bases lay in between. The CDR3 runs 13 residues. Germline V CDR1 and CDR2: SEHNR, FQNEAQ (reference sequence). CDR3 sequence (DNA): TGTGCCAGCAGCTTAGTCGAGTATTCACCCCTCCACTTT. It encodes CASSLVEYSPLHF.

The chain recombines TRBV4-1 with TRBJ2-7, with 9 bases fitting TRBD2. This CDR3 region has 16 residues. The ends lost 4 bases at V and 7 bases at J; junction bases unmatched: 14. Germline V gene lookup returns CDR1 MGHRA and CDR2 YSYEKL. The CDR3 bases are TGCGCCAGCAGCCCCGGGGCCGTAGCGGGAGAAGGGGAGCAGTACTTC. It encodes CASSPGAVAGEGEQYF.

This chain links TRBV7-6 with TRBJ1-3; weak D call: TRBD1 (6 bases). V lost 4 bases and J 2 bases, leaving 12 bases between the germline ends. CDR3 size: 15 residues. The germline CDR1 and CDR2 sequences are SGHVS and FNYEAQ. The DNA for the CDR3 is TGTGCCAGCAGCTACACAAGGGACACTGGAAACACCATATATTTT. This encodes CASSYTRDTGNTIYF. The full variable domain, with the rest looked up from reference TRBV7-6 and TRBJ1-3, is GAGVSQSPRYKVTKRGQDVALRCDPISGHVSLYWYRQALGQGPEFLTYFNYEAQQDKSGLPNDRFSAERPEGSISTLTIQRTEQRDSAMYRCASSYTRDTGNTIYFGEGSWLTVV.

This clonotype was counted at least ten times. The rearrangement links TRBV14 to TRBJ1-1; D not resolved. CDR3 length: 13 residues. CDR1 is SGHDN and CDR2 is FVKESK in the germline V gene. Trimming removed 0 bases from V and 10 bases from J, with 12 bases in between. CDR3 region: CASSQEKGLGAFF. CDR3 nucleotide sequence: TGTGCCAGCAGCCAAGAGAAGGGTTTAGGAGCTTTCTTT.

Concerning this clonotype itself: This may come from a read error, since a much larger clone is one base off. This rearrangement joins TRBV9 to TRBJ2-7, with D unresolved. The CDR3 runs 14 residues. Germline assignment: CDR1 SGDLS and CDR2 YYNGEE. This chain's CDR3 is CASSYSAVTYGQYF. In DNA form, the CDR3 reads TGTGCCAGCAGTTACTCGGCAGTCACCTACGGGCAGTACTTC.

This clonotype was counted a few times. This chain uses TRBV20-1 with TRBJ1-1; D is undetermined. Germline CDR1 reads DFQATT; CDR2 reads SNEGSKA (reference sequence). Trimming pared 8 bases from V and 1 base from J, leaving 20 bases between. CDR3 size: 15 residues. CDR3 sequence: CSTSQPRMGNTEAFF. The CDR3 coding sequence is TGCAGTACCTCACAGCCCCGGATGGGGAACACTGAAGCTTTCTTT.

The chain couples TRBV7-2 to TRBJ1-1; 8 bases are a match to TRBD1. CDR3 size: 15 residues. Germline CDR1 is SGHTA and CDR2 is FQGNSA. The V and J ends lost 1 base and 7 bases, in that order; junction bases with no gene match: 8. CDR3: CASSLGTGSHNEAFF. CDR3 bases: TGTGCCAGCAGCTTAGGGACAGGGAGCCATAATGAAGCTTTCTTT.

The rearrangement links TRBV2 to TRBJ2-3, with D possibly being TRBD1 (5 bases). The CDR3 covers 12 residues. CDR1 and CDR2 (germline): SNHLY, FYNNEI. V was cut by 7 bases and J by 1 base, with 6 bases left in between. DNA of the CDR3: TGTGCCAGCATCAGGGGCACAGATACGCAGTATTTT. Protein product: CASIRGTDTQYF.

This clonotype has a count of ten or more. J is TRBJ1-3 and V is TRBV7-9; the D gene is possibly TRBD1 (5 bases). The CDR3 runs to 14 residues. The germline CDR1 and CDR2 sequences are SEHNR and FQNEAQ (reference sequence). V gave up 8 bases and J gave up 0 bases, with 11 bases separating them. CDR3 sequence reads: CASLGDYSGNTIYF. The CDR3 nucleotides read TGTGCCAGCTTAGGGGACTACTCTGGAAACACCATATATTTT.

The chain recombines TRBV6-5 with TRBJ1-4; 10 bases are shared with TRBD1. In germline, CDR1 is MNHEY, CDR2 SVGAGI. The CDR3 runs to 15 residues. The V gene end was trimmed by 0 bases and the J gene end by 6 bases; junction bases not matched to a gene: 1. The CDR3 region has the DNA TGTGCCAGCAGTTACTCCGGGACAGGGGATGAAAAACTGTTTTTT. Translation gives CASSYSGTGDEKLFF.

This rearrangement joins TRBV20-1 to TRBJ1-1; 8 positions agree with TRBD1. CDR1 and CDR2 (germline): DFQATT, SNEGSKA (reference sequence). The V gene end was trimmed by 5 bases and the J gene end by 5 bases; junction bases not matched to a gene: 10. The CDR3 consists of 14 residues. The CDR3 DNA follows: TGCAGTGCTTCCACCGGGACAGGTGAAACTGAAGCTTTCTTT. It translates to CSASTGTGETEAFF.

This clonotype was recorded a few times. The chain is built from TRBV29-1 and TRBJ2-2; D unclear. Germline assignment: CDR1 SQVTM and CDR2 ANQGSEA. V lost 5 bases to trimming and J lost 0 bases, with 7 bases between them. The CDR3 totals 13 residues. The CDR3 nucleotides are TGCAGCGTTCGTGGTTCGAACACCGGGGAGCTGTTTTTT. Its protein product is CSVRGSNTGELFF.

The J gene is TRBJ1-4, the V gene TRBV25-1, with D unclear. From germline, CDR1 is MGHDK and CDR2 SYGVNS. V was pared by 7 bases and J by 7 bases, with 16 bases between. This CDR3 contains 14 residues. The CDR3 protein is CASTRTFLGEKLFF. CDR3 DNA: TGTGCCAGCACAAGGACCTTCCTGGGTGAAAAACTGTTTTTT.

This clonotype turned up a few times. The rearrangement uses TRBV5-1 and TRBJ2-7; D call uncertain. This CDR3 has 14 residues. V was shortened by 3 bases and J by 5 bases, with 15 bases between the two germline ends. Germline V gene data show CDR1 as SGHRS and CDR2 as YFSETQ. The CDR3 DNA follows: TGCGCCAGCAGCTCCATCTACGGGCGCAACGAGCAGTACTTC. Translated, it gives CASSSIYGRNEQYF.

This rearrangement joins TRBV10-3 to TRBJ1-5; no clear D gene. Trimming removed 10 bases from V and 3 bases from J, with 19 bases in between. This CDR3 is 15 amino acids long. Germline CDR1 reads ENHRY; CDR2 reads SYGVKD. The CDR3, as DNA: TGTGCCAGCACCCCTCCGGTAGGGAACAATCAGCCCCAGCATTTT. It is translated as CASTPPVGNNQPQHF.

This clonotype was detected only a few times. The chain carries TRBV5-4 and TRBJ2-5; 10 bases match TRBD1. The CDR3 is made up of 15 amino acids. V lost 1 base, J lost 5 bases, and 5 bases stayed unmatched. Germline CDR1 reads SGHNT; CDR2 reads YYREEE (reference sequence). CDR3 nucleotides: TGTGCCAGCAGCTTGCCCGGGACAGGGGTCGAGACCCAGTACTTC. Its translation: CASSLPGTGVETQYF.